This T cell receptor beta chain was recovered during a study of cytomegalovirus exposure and HLA in healthy donors. Points from the study as a whole: In a later analysis, most CMV-associated TCR beta chains appeared HLA-restricted. It was reportedly the case that the classifier diagnosed cytomegalovirus status with high specificity and sensitivity. There was a cluster of highly shared sequence variants that was likely a sequencing artifact. Being indistinguishable, some V segments were excluded, TRBV6-2 and TRBV6-3 among them.

In regard to this clone: As yet, its antigen is unknown.

Trimming at V came to 4 bases and at J to 3 bases, leaving 15 bases not matched to a gene. CDR3 size: 17 residues. Germline V gives CDR1 SQVTM, CDR2 ANQGSEA. Both 60 Vbeta primers and 13 Jbeta primers went into the PCR. Sequencing used immunoSEQ multiplex PCR; TCRdb keeps in-frame clones, though not all of them. The repertoire holds approximately 130,000 clones, with about four fifths as singletons. The chain uses TRBV29-1 and TRBJ1-2, with TRBD1 matching 9 bases. The clonotype was recovered from a male donor in good health and CMV-seronegative. The source material was PBMCs. This CDR3 is CSVVGYTRTGVHYGYTF. CDR3 bases: TGCAGCGTTGTAGGTTATACCCGGACAGGGGTTCACTATGGCTACACCTTC.